A single sample is the source of the 8 T cell receptor beta chains below, sequenced in a study of monozygotic twins with inflammatory bowel disease. TCRdb reprocessed the 5' RACE reads and stores each CDR3 protein as one record, lacking DNA. Reported are 200,000 to 250,000 distinct CDR3 sequences; the ten largest clones contain roughly 8%. The material sequenced was blood. The source is a human donor with ulcerative colitis or Crohn's disease, or a healthy co-twin of an affected twin (not recorded which).

The chain recombines TRBV5-1 with TRBJ1-2; TCRdb's assignment of TRBD1 cannot be checked, as there is no DNA. Germline lookup yields CDR1 SGHRS and CDR2 YFSETQ. The CDR3 runs to 12 residues. The CDR3 sequence is CASSLRNEQGTF.

The chain joins TRBV28 to TRBJ2-3; as DNA is missing, the TRBD1 call by TCRdb cannot be tested. CDR1 MDHEN and CDR2 SYDVKM come from the germline V gene. CDR3 length: 13 residues. The chain's CDR3 is CAIGGERTDTQYF.

The chain recombines TRBV25-1 with TRBJ2-7; the TCRdb call, TRBD1, lacks DNA for checking. Germline V gene lookup returns CDR1 MGHDK and CDR2 SYGVNS. There are 12 residues in the CDR3. The CDR3: CASSGDGYEQYF.

The rearrangement links TRBV12-3 or TRBV12-4 to TRBJ2-7; the D gene TCRdb calls, TRBD1, cannot be checked with no DNA. CDR3 length: 13 amino acids. This CDR3 reads CASSLGGTPEQYF.

The rearrangement links TRBV10-3 to TRBJ2-7; TCRdb's D gene call, TRBD1, goes unchecked for lack of DNA. The CDR3 length is 15 residues. Germline CDR1 reads ENHRY; CDR2 reads SYGVKD. The CDR3 loop is CAISESGGASGEQYF.

The chain employs TRBV28 and TRBJ2-2; TCRdb indicates TRBD1, and absent DNA this call remains unverified. The CDR3 extends over 15 amino acids. Germline CDR1 and CDR2: MDHEN and SYDVKM. CDR3 protein: CASSLGGVNTGELFF.

The chain employs TRBV12-3 or TRBV12-4 and TRBJ1-3; as DNA is missing, the TRBD1 call by TCRdb cannot be tested. The CDR3 is made up of 16 amino acids. CDR3 sequence reads: CASRPGVEGVGNTIYF.

The rearrangement uses TRBV6-2 or TRBV6-3 and TRBJ2-2; TCRdb's assignment of TRBD1 cannot be checked, as there is no DNA. Germline lookup yields CDR1 MNHEY and CDR2 SVGEGT. CDR3 size: 21 residues. This chain's CDR3 is CASSYTPGDRGRWGNTGELFF.